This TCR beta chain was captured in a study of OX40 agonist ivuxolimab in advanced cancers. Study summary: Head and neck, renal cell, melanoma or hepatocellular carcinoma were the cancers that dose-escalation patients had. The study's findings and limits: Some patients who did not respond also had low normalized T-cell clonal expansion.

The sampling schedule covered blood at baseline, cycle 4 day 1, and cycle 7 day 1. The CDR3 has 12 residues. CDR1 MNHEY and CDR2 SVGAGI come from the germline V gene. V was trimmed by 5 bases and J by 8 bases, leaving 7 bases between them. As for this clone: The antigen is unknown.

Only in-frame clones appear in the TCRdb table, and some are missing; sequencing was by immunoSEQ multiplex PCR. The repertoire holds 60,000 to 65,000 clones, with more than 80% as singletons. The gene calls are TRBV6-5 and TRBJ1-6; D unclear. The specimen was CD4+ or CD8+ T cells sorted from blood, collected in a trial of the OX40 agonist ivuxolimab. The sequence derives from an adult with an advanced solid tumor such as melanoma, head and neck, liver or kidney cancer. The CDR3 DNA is TGTGCCAGCAGTGAGGGTTATTCACCCCTCCACTTT. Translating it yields CASSEGYSPLHF.